This is a list of T cell receptor beta chains from one sample in a study of cytomegalovirus exposure and HLA in healthy donors. The method was immunoSEQ multiplex PCR; TCRdb's version includes in-frame clones alone and lacks a portion of them. The sample table sets out around 150,000 clones. The sequencing sample was made of PBMCs. All receptors derive from a man aged 40-55 years in good health and CMV-seronegative. CDR3s include the opening cysteine and the closing phenylalanine or tryptophan. Each record gives: J gene, D gene, V gene, CDR3 protein, CDR3 DNA. D genes are given only for firm matches.

j_gene: TRBJ1-5; d_gene: TRBD1; v_gene: TRBV4-2; CDR3aa: CASSQDGQGDQPQHF; CDR3nt: TGTGCCAGCAGCCAAGATGGACAGGGAGATCAGCCCCAGCATTTT
j_gene: TRBJ2-1; d_gene: NA; v_gene: TRBV28; CDR3aa: CASRTGTTYNEQFF; CDR3nt: TGTGCCAGCAGGACCGGGACAACCTACAATGAGCAGTTCTTC
j_gene: TRBJ1-6; d_gene: NA; v_gene: TRBV25-1; CDR3aa: CASSESGRRNSPLHF; CDR3nt: TGTGCCAGCAGTGAATCGGGGAGGAGAAATTCACCCCTCCACTTT
j_gene: TRBJ1-4; d_gene: NA; v_gene: TRBV4-1; CDR3aa: CASSQALGATNEKLFF; CDR3nt: TGCGCCAGCAGCCAAGCCCTAGGGGCAACTAATGAAAAACTGTTTTTT
j_gene: TRBJ2-1; d_gene: NA; v_gene: TRBV7-3; CDR3aa: CASSLRGNEQFF; CDR3nt: TGTGCCAGCAGCTTAAGAGGAAATGAGCAGTTCTTC
j_gene: TRBJ2-7; d_gene: TRBD2; v_gene: TRBV5-6; CDR3aa: CASSDGGVAGKYEQYF; CDR3nt: TGTGCCAGCAGCGACGGCGGGGTAGCGGGGAAATACGAGCAGTACTTC
j_gene: TRBJ2-3; d_gene: TRBD1; v_gene: TRBV7-3; CDR3aa: CASSPGQTDTQYF; CDR3nt: TGTGCCAGCAGCCCGGGACAGACAGATACGCAGTATTTT
j_gene: TRBJ1-1; d_gene: NA; v_gene: TRBV4-2; CDR3aa: CASSHGGGVNTEAFF; CDR3nt: TGTGCCAGCAGCCACGGAGGCGGAGTGAACACTGAAGCTTTCTTT
j_gene: TRBJ2-7; d_gene: NA; v_gene: TRBV13; CDR3aa: CASSPAHGSYEQYF; CDR3nt: TGTGCCAGCAGCCCCGCGCACGGCTCCTACGAGCAGTACTTC
j_gene: TRBJ1-5; d_gene: NA; v_gene: TRBV6-1; CDR3aa: CASSTRSNQPQHF; CDR3nt: TGTGCCAGCAGTACTCGGTCTAATCAGCCCCAGCATTTT
j_gene: TRBJ1-2; d_gene: NA; v_gene: TRBV4-3; CDR3aa: CASSQVYSPLDGYTF; CDR3nt: TGCGCCAGCAGCCAAGTGTACAGTCCTCTCGATGGCTACACCTTC
j_gene: TRBJ1-5; d_gene: NA; v_gene: TRBV4-3; CDR3aa: CASSQDFGEQPQHF; CDR3nt: TGCGCCAGCAGCCAAGATTTCGGGGAACAGCCCCAGCATTTT
j_gene: TRBJ1-3; d_gene: NA; v_gene: TRBV4-3; CDR3aa: CASSQDPSTAYYSGNTIYF; CDR3nt: TGCGCCAGCAGCCAAGATCCTAGCACAGCTTATTACTCTGGAAACACCATATATTTT
j_gene: TRBJ1-3; d_gene: TRBD1; v_gene: TRBV7-8; CDR3aa: CASSSSNKRTGGYSGNTIYF; CDR3nt: TGTGCCAGCAGCTCCTCAAACAAAAGGACAGGGGGTTATTCTGGAAACACCATATATTTT
j_gene: TRBJ2-3; d_gene: TRBD1; v_gene: TRBV10-1; CDR3aa: CASSESRGQGVDTQYF; CDR3nt: TGCGCCAGCAGTGAGTCGAGGGGACAGGGGGTAGATACGCAGTATTTT
j_gene: TRBJ1-2; d_gene: NA; v_gene: TRBV29-1; CDR3aa: CSVVNSYGYTF; CDR3nt: TGCAGCGTTGTAAACAGCTATGGCTACACCTTC
j_gene: TRBJ2-7; d_gene: NA; v_gene: TRBV7-3; CDR3aa: CASSPTGTHSYEQYF; CDR3nt: TGTGCCAGCAGCCCAACCGGGACTCACTCCTACGAGCAGTACTTC
j_gene: TRBJ1-5; d_gene: TRBD1; v_gene: TRBV28; CDR3aa: CASSNRGPGQPQHF; CDR3nt: TGTGCCAGCAGTAACAGGGGGCCGGGGCAGCCCCAGCATTTT
j_gene: TRBJ2-7; d_gene: TRBD2; v_gene: TRBV7-2; CDR3aa: CASSLAGGSYEQYF; CDR3nt: TGTGCCAGCAGCTTAGCGGGGGGGAGCTACGAGCAGTACTTC
j_gene: TRBJ2-3; d_gene: TRBD2; v_gene: TRBV2; CDR3aa: CASRSSTSTSTDTQYF; CDR3nt: TGTGCCAGCAGGTCGTCGACTAGCACCAGCACAGATACGCAGTATTTT
j_gene: TRBJ2-3; d_gene: TRBD2; v_gene: TRBV9; CDR3aa: CASSVGGGIADTQYF; CDR3nt: TGTGCCAGCAGCGTTGGCGGGGGGATCGCAGATACGCAGTATTTT
j_gene: TRBJ1-4; d_gene: TRBD1; v_gene: TRBV6-1; CDR3aa: CASIPGGQGNEELFF; CDR3nt: TGTGCCAGCATCCCAGGTGGACAGGGGAACGAGGAACTGTTTTTT